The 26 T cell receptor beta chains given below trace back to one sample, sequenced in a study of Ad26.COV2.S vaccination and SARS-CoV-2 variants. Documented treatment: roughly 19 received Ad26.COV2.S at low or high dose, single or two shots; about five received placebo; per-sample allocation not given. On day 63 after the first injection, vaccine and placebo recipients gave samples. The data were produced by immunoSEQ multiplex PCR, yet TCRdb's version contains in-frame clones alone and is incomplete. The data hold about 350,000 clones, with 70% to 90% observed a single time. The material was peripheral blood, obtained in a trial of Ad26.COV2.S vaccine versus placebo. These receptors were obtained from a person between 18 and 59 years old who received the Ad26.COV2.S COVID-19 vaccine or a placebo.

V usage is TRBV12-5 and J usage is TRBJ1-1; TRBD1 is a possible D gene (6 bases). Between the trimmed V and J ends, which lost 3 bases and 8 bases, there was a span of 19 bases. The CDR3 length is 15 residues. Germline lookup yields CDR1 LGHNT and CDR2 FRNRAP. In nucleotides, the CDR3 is TGTGCTAGTGGTTTAATCCACCAGGGGTTGGGAGAAGCTTTCTTT. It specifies CASGLIHQGLGEAFF.

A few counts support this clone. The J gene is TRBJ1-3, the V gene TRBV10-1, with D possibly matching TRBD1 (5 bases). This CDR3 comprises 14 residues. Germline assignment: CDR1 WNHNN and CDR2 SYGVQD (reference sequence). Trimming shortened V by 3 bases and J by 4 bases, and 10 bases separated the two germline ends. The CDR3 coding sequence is TGCGCCAGCAGTGAAGGGACCCTCGGAAACACCATATATTTT. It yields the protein CASSEGTLGNTIYF.

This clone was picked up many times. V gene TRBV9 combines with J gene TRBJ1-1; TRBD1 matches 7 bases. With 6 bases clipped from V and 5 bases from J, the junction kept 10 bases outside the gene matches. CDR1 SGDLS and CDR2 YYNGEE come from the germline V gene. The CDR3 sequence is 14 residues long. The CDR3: CASTPTGLRTEAFF. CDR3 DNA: TGTGCCAGCACCCCGACAGGGCTTCGAACTGAAGCTTTCTTT.

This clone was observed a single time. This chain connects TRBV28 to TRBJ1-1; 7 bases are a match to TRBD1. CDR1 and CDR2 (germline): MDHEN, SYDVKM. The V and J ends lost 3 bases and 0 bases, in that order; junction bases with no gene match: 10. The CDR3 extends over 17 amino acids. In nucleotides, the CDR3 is TGTGCCAGCAGTTTGGTTGTGGCAGGGGGGATGAACACTGAAGCTTTCTTT. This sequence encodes CASSLVVAGGMNTEAFF.

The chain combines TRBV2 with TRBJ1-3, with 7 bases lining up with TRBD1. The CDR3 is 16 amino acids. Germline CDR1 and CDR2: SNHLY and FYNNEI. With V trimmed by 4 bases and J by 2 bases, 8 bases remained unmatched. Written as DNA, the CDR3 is TGTGCCAGCAGTGTCGCGGCAGGGGGTACTGGAAACACCATATATTTT. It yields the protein CASSVAAGGTGNTIYF.

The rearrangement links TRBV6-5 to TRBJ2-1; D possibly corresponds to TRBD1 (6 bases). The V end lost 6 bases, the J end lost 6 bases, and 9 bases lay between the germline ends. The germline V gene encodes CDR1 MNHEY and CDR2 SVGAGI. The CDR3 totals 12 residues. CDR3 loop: CASRSQGNEQFF. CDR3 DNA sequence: TGTGCCAGCAGGTCACAGGGCAATGAGCAGTTCTTC.

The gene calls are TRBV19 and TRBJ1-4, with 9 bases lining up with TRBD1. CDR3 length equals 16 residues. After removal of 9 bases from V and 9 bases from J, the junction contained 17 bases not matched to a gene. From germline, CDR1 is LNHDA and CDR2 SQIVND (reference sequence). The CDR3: CASKPRQGQGKQKLFF. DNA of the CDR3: TGTGCCAGCAAACCTCGCCAGGGACAGGGTAAACAAAAACTGTTTTTT.

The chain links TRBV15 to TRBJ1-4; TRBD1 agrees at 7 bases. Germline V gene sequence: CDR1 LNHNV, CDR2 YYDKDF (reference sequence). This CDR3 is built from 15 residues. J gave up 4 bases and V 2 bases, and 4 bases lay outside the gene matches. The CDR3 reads CATSRSGQYNEKLFF. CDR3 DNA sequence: TGTGCCACCAGCAGATCGGGACAGTATAATGAAAAACTGTTTTTT.

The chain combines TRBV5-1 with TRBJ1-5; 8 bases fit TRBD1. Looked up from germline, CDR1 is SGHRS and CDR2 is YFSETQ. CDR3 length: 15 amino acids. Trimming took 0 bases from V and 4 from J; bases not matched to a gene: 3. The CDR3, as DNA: TGCGCCAGCAGCTTGGGACAGGGGCTAAATCAGCCCCAGCATTTT. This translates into CASSLGQGLNQPQHF.

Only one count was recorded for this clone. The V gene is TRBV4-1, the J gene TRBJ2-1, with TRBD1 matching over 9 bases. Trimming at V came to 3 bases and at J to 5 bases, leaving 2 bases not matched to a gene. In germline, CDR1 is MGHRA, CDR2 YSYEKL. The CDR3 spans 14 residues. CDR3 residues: CASSQGTGNNEQFF. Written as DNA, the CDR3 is TGCGCCAGCAGCCAGGGGACAGGGAACAATGAGCAGTTCTTC.

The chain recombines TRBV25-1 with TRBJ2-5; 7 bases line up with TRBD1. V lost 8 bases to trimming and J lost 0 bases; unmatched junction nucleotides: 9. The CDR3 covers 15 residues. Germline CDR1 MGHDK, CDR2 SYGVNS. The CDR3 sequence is CASRRQGSYQETQYF. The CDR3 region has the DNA TGTGCCAGCCGAAGACAGGGCTCGTACCAAGAGACCCAGTACTTC.

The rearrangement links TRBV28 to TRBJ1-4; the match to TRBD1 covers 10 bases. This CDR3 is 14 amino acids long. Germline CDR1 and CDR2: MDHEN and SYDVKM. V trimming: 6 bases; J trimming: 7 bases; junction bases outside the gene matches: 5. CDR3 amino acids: CASRGQGGGEKLFF. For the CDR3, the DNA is TGTGCCAGCAGAGGACAGGGGGGGGGTGAAAAACTGTTTTTT.

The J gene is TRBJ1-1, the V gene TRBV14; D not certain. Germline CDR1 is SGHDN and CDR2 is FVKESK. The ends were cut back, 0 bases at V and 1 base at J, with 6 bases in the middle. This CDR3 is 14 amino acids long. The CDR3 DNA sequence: TGTGCCAGCAGCCAAGAGCCCCCGAACACTGAAGCTTTCTTT. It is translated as CASSQEPPNTEAFF.

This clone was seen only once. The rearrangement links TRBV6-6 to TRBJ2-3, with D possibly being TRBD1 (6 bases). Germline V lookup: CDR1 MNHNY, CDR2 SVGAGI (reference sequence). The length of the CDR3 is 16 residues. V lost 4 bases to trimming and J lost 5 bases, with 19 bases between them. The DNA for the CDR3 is TGTGCCAGCAGTTCCAAAAGGATAGGGGGACAAGATACGCAGTATTTT. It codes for CASSSKRIGGQDTQYF.

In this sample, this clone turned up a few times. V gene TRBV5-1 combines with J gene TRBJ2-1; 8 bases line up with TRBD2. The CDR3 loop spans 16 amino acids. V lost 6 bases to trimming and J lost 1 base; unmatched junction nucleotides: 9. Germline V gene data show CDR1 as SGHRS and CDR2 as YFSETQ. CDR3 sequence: CASTSGGGGSYNEQFF. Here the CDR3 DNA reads TGCGCCAGCACGAGCGGGGGTGGTGGGTCCTACAATGAGCAGTTCTTC.

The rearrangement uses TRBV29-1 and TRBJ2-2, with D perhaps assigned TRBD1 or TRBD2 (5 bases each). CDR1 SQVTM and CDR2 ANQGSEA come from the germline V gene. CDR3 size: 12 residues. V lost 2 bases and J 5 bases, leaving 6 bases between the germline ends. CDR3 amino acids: CSVEWGTGELFF. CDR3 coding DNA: TGCAGCGTTGAATGGGGGACCGGGGAGCTGTTTTTT.

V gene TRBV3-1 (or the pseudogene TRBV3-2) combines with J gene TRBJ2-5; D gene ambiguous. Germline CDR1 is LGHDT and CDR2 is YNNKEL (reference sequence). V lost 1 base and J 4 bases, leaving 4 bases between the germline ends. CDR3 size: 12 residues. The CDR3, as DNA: TGTGCCAGCAGCCAAGTGACAGAGACCCAGTACTTC. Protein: CASSQVTETQYF.

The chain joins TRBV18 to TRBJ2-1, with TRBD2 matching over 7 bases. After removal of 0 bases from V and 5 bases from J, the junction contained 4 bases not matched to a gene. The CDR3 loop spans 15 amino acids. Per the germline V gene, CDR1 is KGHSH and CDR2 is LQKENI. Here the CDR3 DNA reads TGTGCCAGCTCACCACCAGGGAGGGCCAACAATGAGCAGTTCTTC. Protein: CASSPPGRANNEQFF.

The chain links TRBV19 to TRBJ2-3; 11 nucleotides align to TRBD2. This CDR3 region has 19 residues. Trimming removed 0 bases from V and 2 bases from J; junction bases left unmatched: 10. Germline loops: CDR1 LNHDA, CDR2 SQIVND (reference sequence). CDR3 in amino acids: CASSIEGSSGGFFTDTQYF. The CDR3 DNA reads TGTGCCAGTAGTATAGAGGGTTCTAGCGGGGGGTTTTTCACAGATACGCAGTATTTT. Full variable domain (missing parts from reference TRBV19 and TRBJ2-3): DGGITQSPKYLFRKEGQNVTLSCEQNLNHDAMYWYRQDPGQGLRLIYYSQIVNDFQKGDIAEGYSVSREKKESFPLTVTSAQKNPTAFYLCASSIEGSSGGFFTDTQYFGPGTRLTVL.

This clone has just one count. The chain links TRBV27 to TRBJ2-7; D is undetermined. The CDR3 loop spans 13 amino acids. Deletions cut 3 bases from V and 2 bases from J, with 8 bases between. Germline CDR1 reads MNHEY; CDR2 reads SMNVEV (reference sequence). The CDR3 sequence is CASSFGLTYEQYF. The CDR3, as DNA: TGTGCCAGCAGTTTCGGCTTAACCTACGAGCAGTACTTC.

CDR3 sequence (DNA): TGTGCCAGCAGCTTAATGTCTGGCACCCAGGAGACCCAGTACTTC. It codes for CASSLMSGTQETQYF. This chain links TRBV7-2 with TRBJ2-5; D gene ambiguous. CDR3 length equals 15 residues. Germline V gene data show CDR1 as SGHTA and CDR2 as FQGNSA. V lost 2 bases to trimming and J lost 5 bases, with 15 bases between them.

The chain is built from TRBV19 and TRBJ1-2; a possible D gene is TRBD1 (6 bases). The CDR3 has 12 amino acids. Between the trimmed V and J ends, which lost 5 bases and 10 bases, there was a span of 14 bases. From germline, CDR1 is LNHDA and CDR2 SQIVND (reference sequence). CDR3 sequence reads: CASSDLGQPYTF. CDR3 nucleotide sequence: TGTGCCAGTAGTGACCTAGGACAGCCCTACACCTTC.

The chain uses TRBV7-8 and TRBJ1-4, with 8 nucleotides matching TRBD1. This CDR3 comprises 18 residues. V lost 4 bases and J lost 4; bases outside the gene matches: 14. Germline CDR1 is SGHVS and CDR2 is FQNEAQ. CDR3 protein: CASSSTPDRVRFNEKLFF. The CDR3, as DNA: TGTGCCAGCAGCTCGACCCCGGACAGGGTTAGGTTTAATGAAAAACTGTTTTTT.

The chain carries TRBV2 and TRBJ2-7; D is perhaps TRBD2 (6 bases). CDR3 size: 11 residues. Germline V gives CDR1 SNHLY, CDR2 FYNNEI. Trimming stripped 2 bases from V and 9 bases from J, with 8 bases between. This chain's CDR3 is CASSEKTRQYF. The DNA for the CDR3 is TGTGCCAGCAGTGAAAAGACTAGGCAGTACTTC. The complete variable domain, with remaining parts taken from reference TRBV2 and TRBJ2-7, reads EPEVTQTPSHQVTQMGQEVILRCVPISNHLYFYWYRQILGQKVEFLVSFYNNEISEKSEIFDDQFSVERPDGSNFTLKIRSTKLEDSAMYFCASSEKTRQYFGPGTRLTVT.

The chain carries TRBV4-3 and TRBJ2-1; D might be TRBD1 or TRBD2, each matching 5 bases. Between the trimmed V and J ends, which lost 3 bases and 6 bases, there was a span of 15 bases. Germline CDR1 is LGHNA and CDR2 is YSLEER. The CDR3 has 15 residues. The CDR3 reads CASSHHEEGRNEQFF. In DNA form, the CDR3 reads TGCGCCAGCAGCCACCACGAAGAGGGGCGCAATGAGCAGTTCTTC.

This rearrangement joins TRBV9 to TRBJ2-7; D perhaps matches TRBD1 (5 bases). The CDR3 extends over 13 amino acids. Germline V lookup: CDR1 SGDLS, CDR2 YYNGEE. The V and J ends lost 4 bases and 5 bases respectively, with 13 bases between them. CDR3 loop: CASSQGSYDEQYF. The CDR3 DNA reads TGTGCCAGCAGCCAGGGCAGTTACGACGAGCAGTACTTC.